Given below is one TCR beta chain in context. This sample was included in a study of CD8 T cells in Susac syndrome. Peripheral blood CD8+ and CD4+ T cells were profiled by TCR beta sequencing. In the multiple sclerosis control group, patients were treatment-naive and had stable or active relapsing-remitting disease. A quantity of about 0.5 to 1 ug RNA underwent reverse transcription using random hexamers. TCRdb ran MiXCR on the immunoSEQ multiplex PCR reads and lists one entry per CDR3 protein. The repertoire has 180,000 or so distinct CDR3 sequences, more than 90% of them found once; the top ten carry 0.093%. This CDR3 is 14 amino acids long. Looked up from germline, CDR1 is SQVTM and CDR2 is ANQGSEA. Germline trimming cut 8 bases from V and 4 bases from J; bases unmatched to any gene: 13.

Input material: CD4+ T cells from PBMCs. The source of this sequence is a human donor with multiple sclerosis. The chain uses TRBV29-1 and TRBJ1-1; 7 bases are shared with TRBD1. The CDR3 here is CSTGQRVEATEAFF. The CDR3 coding sequence is TGCAGCACGGGACAGAGGGTGGAGGCCACTGAAGCTTTCTTT.